What follows are 19 T cell receptor beta chains derived from one specimen sequenced in a study of persistence of HIV-infected CD4 T cells. Antigens of these TCRs are unknown. Nonspecific anti-CD3/anti-CD28 bead stimulation represents the broad CD4+ T cell repertoire. Sorting selected CD4+ T cells upregulating both CD40 ligand and CD69. Sequencing used immunoSEQ version 4 in survey mode. Sequenced by immunoSEQ multiplex PCR; TCRdb stores in-frame clones only, minus some. The sample carries some 49,000 clones, 85% to 90% recorded once. The material sequenced was CD4+ T cells sorted from PBMCs after approximately 19-hour stimulation, taken from a patient who received antiretroviral therapy. These receptor sequences come from an adult woman with HIV who was CMV-seropositive.

The chain carries TRBV19 and TRBJ1-3; perhaps TRBD1 as D (5 bases). Germline V gene lookup returns CDR1 LNHDA and CDR2 SQIVND (reference sequence). Trimming shortened V by 8 bases and J by 0 bases, and 8 bases separated the two germline ends. The CDR3 is 13 residues long. The CDR3 bases are TGTGCCAGTGGGACCAGCTCTGGAAACACCATATATTTT. Encoded protein: CASGTSSGNTIYF. Full variable domain (missing parts from reference TRBV19 and TRBJ1-3): DGGITQSPKYLFRKEGQNVTLSCEQNLNHDAMYWYRQDPGQGLRLIYYSQIVNDFQKGDIAEGYSVSREKKESFPLTVTSAQKNPTAFYLCASGTSSGNTIYFGEGSWLTVV.

This clone occurred a few times. The CDR3 region has the DNA TGTGCCAGCAGCTTATCCGCCAGAGGCACAGATACGCAGTATTTT. Protein product: CASSLSARGTDTQYF. The V gene is TRBV7-2, the J gene TRBJ2-3; no clear D gene. V lost 2 bases and J 1 base, leaving 10 bases between the germline ends. CDR3 length: 15 residues. Germline CDR1 and CDR2: SGHTA and FQGNSA.

This clone was seen just once. DNA for the CDR3: TGCGCCACGGCCCGGACAGCCAACACTGAAGCTTTCTTT. It is translated as CATARTANTEAFF. The rearrangement uses TRBV10-1 and TRBJ1-1; tentative D call: TRBD1 (6 bases). The CDR3 has 13 residues. Germline V gives CDR1 WNHNN, CDR2 SYGVQD (reference sequence). The germline V and J ends were trimmed by 10 bases and 2 bases, with 14 bases remaining between them.

Comment on this clone: This specimen includes other DNA sequences encoding the same CDR3. The chain recombines TRBV28 with TRBJ1-1, with D unresolved. Germline V gene sequence: CDR1 MDHEN, CDR2 SYDVKM. The CDR3 length is 11 residues. The V and J ends lost 7 bases and 3 bases respectively, with 6 bases between them. The CDR3 nucleotides read TGTGCCAGCACCGCTTACACTGAAGCTTTCTTT. Residues: CASTAYTEAFF. Full variable domain (remainder filled in from reference TRBV28 and TRBJ1-1): DVKVTQSSRYLVKRTGEKVFLECVQDMDHENMFWYRQDPGLGLRLIYFSYDVKMKEKGDIPEGYSVSREKKERFSLILESASTNQTSMYLCASTAYTEAFFGQGTRLTVV.

The chain joins TRBV9 to TRBJ1-2; a weak D match, TRBD1 (6 bases). Between the trimmed V and J ends, which lost 0 bases and 7 bases, there was a span of 16 bases. CDR1 and CDR2 from the germline V gene are SGDLS and YYNGEE. This CDR3 contains 15 residues. DNA of the CDR3: TGTGCCAGCAGCGTAGACTACGGGGGGCGGTCTGGCTACACCTTC. It codes for CASSVDYGGRSGYTF.

This rearrangement joins TRBV9 to TRBJ1-1; D gene uncertain. The V gene's germline CDR1 is SGDLS and CDR2 YYNGEE. Deletions cut 4 bases from V and 5 bases from J, with 18 bases between. This CDR3 spans 15 amino acids. The CDR3 coding sequence is TGTGCCAGCAGCCGAGGGAAGGGAGCGGGGACTGAAGCTTTCTTT. Protein: CASSRGKGAGTEAFF.

V gene TRBV7-3 combines with J gene TRBJ2-2; D is uncertain. Trimming stripped 5 bases from V and 4 bases from J, with 8 bases between. Germline-derived CDR1 and CDR2 are SGHTA and FQGTGA. The CDR3 extends over 13 amino acids. Written as DNA, the CDR3 is TGTGCCAGCAGCCCAGAGCCCACCGGGGAGCTGTTTTTT. Amino acids: CASSPEPTGELFF.

This rearrangement joins TRBV11-3 to TRBJ1-3; no definite D call. The CDR3 extends over 15 amino acids. CDR1 and CDR2 (germline): SGHNT, YENEEA. Trimming took 4 bases from V and 7 from J, leaving 17 bases between them. CDR3 coding DNA: TGTGCCAGCAGCTCTAGCCCGGCCGGAGTCAACACCATATATTTT. Translation gives CASSSSPAGVNTIYF.

As for this clone: The junction differs from germline at one of its ends, possibly a read error. The CDR3 DNA reads as TGTGCCGGCAGCGTAGCTGGACAGGGGGGTGGTGGTAACACCGGGGAGCTGTTTTTT. Amino acid sequence: CAGSVAGQGGGGNTGELFF. The chain carries TRBV9 and TRBJ2-2; 10 positions agree with TRBD1. This CDR3 contains 19 residues. Germline values: CDR1 SGDLS, CDR2 YYNGEE. Full variable domain (outside the CDR3, taken from reference TRBV9 and TRBJ2-2): DSGVTQTPKHLITATGQRVTLRCSPRSGDLSVYWYQQSLDQGLQFLIQYYNGEERAKGNILERFSAQQFPDLHSELNLSSLELGDSALYFCAGSVAGQGGGGNTGELFFGEGSRLTVL.

The chain employs TRBV19 and TRBJ1-2; 7 bases align to TRBD1. The ends lost 4 bases at V and 8 bases at J; junction bases unmatched: 10. In germline, CDR1 is LNHDA, CDR2 SQIVND (reference sequence). This CDR3 has 14 amino acids. In DNA, the CDR3 is TGTGCCAGTAGTACTCCACAGGGGCGGTGGGGCTACACCTTC. Translating it yields CASSTPQGRWGYTF.

The chain is built from TRBV5-8 and TRBJ2-5, with 10 positions matching TRBD1. CDR1 is SGHTS, CDR2 YDEGEE, per germline. The trim removed 0 bases at V and 5 bases at J, leaving 10 bases unmatched. The CDR3 is made up of 17 amino acids. CDR3 nucleotides: TGTGCCAGCAGCTTGGGCCCCCAGACAGGGGGCGTGGAGACCCAGTACTTC. It codes for CASSLGPQTGGVETQYF.

J is TRBJ2-5 and V is TRBV28; 10 nucleotides match TRBD2. Germline CDR1 reads MDHEN; CDR2 reads SYDVKM. The CDR3 is 15 residues long. V shed 7 bases, J shed 2 bases, and the junction held 7 bases outside the gene matches. The DNA for the CDR3 is TGTGCCAGCATTGGAGCGGGAGGGAATCAAGAGACCCAGTACTTC. Its translation: CASIGAGGNQETQYF.

V gene TRBV7-2 combines with J gene TRBJ2-3, with 8 bases matching TRBD2. Germline-derived CDR1 and CDR2 are SGHTA and FQGNSA. This CDR3 region has 15 residues. The junction had 6 bases not matched to a gene; V was cut back by 4 bases and J by 3 bases. CDR3 in amino acids: CASSSDGGGTDTQYF. The CDR3 coding sequence is TGTGCCAGCAGCTCCGACGGGGGGGGGACAGATACGCAGTATTTT.

The chain couples TRBV5-5 to TRBJ2-7; D is unclear. The germline V and J ends were trimmed by 2 bases and 5 bases, with 17 bases remaining between them. This CDR3 comprises 15 residues. CDR1 and CDR2 (germline): SGHKS, YYEKEE (reference sequence). In nucleotides, the CDR3 is TGTGCCAGCAGCTTTGAGGTTGGCAGATTCAACGAGCAGTACTTC. Protein: CASSFEVGRFNEQYF.

The chain couples TRBV18 to TRBJ2-7; 10 positions match TRBD1. Per germline, CDR1 KGHSH and CDR2 LQKENI. The ends lost 3 bases at V and 0 bases at J; junction bases unmatched: 8. The CDR3 has 17 amino acids. CDR3 sequence reads: CASSPAIRDRGSYEQYF. For the CDR3, the DNA is TGTGCCAGCTCACCCGCGATCCGGGACAGGGGCTCCTACGAGCAGTACTTC.

The chain has TRBV7-2 and TRBJ1-2; 10 nucleotides align to TRBD1. The CDR3 is made up of 15 amino acids. V shed 5 bases, J shed 5 bases, and the junction held 8 bases outside the gene matches. Germline V gene sequence: CDR1 SGHTA, CDR2 FQGNSA. The CDR3 DNA is TGTGCCAGCAGCACACCGGACAGGGGGAGGTATGGCTACACCTTC. Translated: CASSTPDRGRYGYTF.

This sequence joins TRBV5-1 and TRBJ2-3; the D gene is possibly TRBD2 (6 bases). The CDR3 sequence is 16 residues long. V lost 0 bases and J 0 bases, leaving 11 bases between the germline ends. The germline gives CDR1 SGHRS, CDR2 YFSETQ. The CDR3 DNA follows: TGCGCCAGCAGCTTGGGATCAGGGACTAGCACAGATACGCAGTATTTT. This encodes CASSLGSGTSTDTQYF.

There are a few counts of this clone. V is TRBV30 and J is TRBJ1-2; 11 bases fit TRBD1. This CDR3 region has 14 residues. The germline CDR1 and CDR2 sequences are GTSNPN and SVGIG (reference sequence). With V trimmed by 1 base and J by 4 bases, 2 bases remained unmatched. CDR3 sequence: CAWSDGTGGYGYTF. The CDR3 nucleotides are TGTGCCTGGAGTGATGGGACAGGGGGCTATGGCTACACCTTC.

This chain links TRBV24-1 with TRBJ1-5; D is ambiguous. Trimming pared 1 base from V and 3 bases from J, leaving 9 bases between. Germline CDR1 reads KGHDR; CDR2 reads SFDVKD. This CDR3 is 15 amino acids long. In nucleotides, the CDR3 is TGTGCCACCAGTGATTTACCCACAAACAATCAGCCCCAGCATTTT. Translating it yields CATSDLPTNNQPQHF.